This TCR beta chain stems from a study of CD8 T cells in ankylosing spondylitis. Study-wide results and limits: As for the disease-linked clones, they showed a CD8+ phenotype and occurred at relatively low frequencies in peripheral blood. Ankylosing spondylitis blood appeared to carry a characteristic TCR beta motif of roughly eight highly homologous variants. Clones tied to disease were said to be significantly enriched in matched ankylosing spondylitis synovial fluid.

The CDR3 contains 17 residues. Germline CDR1 reads SGHDT; CDR2 reads YYEEEE. The junction had 7 bases not matched to a gene; V was cut back by 2 bases and J by 8 bases. Concerning this clonotype: Its antigen is not known.

By quantitative 5'-RACE with molecular barcodes, the TCR beta libraries were made. TCRdb recomputed calls from the 5' RACE reads with MiXCR, one row per CDR3 protein. The profile covers about 390,000 distinct CDR3 sequences, with around 22% appearing a single time and around 16% taken by the ten largest. The sample was blood, either unsorted or a sorted T cell fraction (not recorded which). The chain employs TRBV5-6 and TRBJ2-1, with 16 bases identical to TRBD2. The receptor was isolated from a male donor with ankylosing spondylitis. DNA for the CDR3: TGTGCCAGCAGCTTACCGGGACTAGCGGGAGGGGGGGATGAGCAGTTCTTC. Translation: CASSLPGLAGGGDEQFF.